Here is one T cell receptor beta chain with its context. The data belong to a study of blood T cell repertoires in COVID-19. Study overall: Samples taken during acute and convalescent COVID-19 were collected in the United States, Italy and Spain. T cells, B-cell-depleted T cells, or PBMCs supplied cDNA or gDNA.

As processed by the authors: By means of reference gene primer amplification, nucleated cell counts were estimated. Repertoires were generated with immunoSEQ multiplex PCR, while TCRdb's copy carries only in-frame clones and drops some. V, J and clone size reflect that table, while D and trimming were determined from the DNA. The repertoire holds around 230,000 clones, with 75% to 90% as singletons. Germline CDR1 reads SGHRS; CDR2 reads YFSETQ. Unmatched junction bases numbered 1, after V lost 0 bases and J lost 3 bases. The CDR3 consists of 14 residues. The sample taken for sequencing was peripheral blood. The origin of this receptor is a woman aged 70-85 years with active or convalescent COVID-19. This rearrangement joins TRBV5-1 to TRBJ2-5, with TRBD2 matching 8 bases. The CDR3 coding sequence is TGCGCCAGCAGCTTGGGTAGCGGGAAAGAGACCCAGTACTTC. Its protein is CASSLGSGKETQYF. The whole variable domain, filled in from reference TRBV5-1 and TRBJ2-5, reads KAGVTQTPRYLIKTRGQQVTLSCSPISGHRSVSWYQQTPGQGLQFLFEYFSETQRNKGNFPGRFSGRQFSNSRSEMNVSTLELGDSALYLCASSLGSGKETQYFGPGTRLLVL.